The 21 T cell receptor beta chains in this list originate from one sample, sequenced in a study of cytotoxic CD8 clonotypes in ibrutinib-treated CLL. Profiling relied on immunoSEQ multiplex PCR, and the TCRdb table lists in-frame clones only, not all of them. The sample contains about 76,000 clones, about 86% of which appear only once. The sample consisted of PBMCs, taken before ibrutinib treatment. These receptors came from a human donor with chronic lymphocytic leukemia.

The chain is built from TRBV29-1 and TRBJ2-1; a possible D gene is TRBD1 (6 bases). V was cut by 2 bases and J by 2 bases, with 16 bases left in between. The CDR3 length is 16 residues. Germline loops: CDR1 SQVTM, CDR2 ANQGSEA. The CDR3 is CSVENPRGLTYNEQFF. The CDR3 DNA reads TGCAGCGTTGAAAATCCCAGGGGCCTAACCTACAATGAGCAGTTCTTC.

The chain joins TRBV27 to TRBJ2-6; D is uncertain. Trimming pared 3 bases from V and 4 bases from J, leaving 4 bases between. This CDR3 comprises 13 residues. Germline V gene data show CDR1 as MNHEY and CDR2 as SMNVEV (reference sequence). CDR3 protein: CASSFPGANVLTF. CDR3 coding DNA: TGTGCCAGCAGTTTCCCCGGGGCCAACGTCCTGACTTTC. The variable domain in full, with the rest retrieved from reference TRBV27 and TRBJ2-6, is EAQVTQNPRYLITVTGKKLTVTCSQNMNHEYMSWYRQDPGLGLRQIYYSMNVEVTDKGDVPEGYKVSRKEKRNFPLILESPSPNQTSLYFCASSFPGANVLTFGAGSRLTVL.

In its sample, this clone is medium-sized. This sequence joins TRBV5-1 and TRBJ1-1, with D unresolved. Trimming stripped 0 bases from V and 4 bases from J, with 10 bases between. The CDR3 is 14 residues long. Germline CDR1 and CDR2: SGHRS and YFSETQ. The DNA of the CDR3 is TGCGCCAGCAGCTTGGCACGTTGGGGCACTGAAGCTTTCTTT. Its protein is CASSLARWGTEAFF. The whole variable domain, remainder taken from reference TRBV5-1 and TRBJ1-1, is KAGVTQTPRYLIKTRGQQVTLSCSPISGHRSVSWYQQTPGQGLQFLFEYFSETQRNKGNFPGRFSGRQFSNSRSEMNVSTLELGDSALYLCASSLARWGTEAFFGQGTRLTVV.

CDR3 in amino acids: CASSGSRGQETQYF. The DNA of the CDR3 is TGTGCCAGCAGCGGGAGCAGGGGGCAAGAGACCCAGTACTTC. The chain couples TRBV9 to TRBJ2-5, with TRBD1 identical over 7 bases. The length of the CDR3 is 14 residues. With V trimmed by 3 bases and J by 2 bases, 4 bases remained unmatched. The V gene's germline CDR1 is SGDLS and CDR2 YYNGEE.

The V and J genes are TRBV29-1 and TRBJ1-1; D unclear. The V end was cut by 3 bases, the J end by 8 bases, with 13 bases between. The CDR3 runs to 12 residues. Germline-derived CDR1 and CDR2 are SQVTM and ANQGSEA. CDR3 in amino acids: CSVEHSRLEAFF. The CDR3 DNA reads TGCAGCGTTGAGCACAGCCGCCTGGAAGCTTTCTTT.

This chain joins TRBV29-1 and TRBJ2-5, with 7 bases identical to TRBD1. The length of the CDR3 is 13 residues. Trimming at V came to 3 bases and at J to 5 bases, leaving 6 bases not matched to a gene. CDR1 and CDR2 from the germline V gene are SQVTM and ANQGSEA. The DNA of the CDR3 is TGCAGCGTTGAGACCACAGGGGCTGAGACCCAGTACTTC. Protein product: CSVETTGAETQYF. The full variable domain, with the rest looked up from reference TRBV29-1 and TRBJ2-5, is SAVISQKPSRDICQRGTSLTIQCQVDSQVTMMFWYRQQPGQSLTLIATANQGSEATYESGFVIDKFPISRPNLTFSTLTVSNMSPEDSSIYLCSVETTGAETQYFGPGTRLLVL.

There are a few counts of this clone. This chain links TRBV5-4 with TRBJ1-4; D is ambiguous. The CDR3 totals 16 residues. From germline, CDR1 is SGHNT and CDR2 YYREEE (reference sequence). V was shortened by 0 bases and J by 6 bases, with 15 bases between the two germline ends. CDR3 protein: CASSLAGEGIDEKLFF. CDR3 DNA sequence: TGTGCCAGCAGCTTGGCCGGGGAGGGAATTGATGAAAAACTGTTTTTT.

The chain employs TRBV19 and TRBJ1-4; D gene uncertain. CDR1 and CDR2 (germline): LNHDA, SQIVND (reference sequence). Trimming stripped 3 bases from V and 8 bases from J, with 13 bases between. The CDR3 loop spans 14 amino acids. This CDR3 reads CASSIFSGAEKLFF. For the CDR3, the DNA is TGTGCCAGTAGTATTTTTAGTGGTGCGGAAAAACTGTTTTTT.

The chain carries TRBV27 and TRBJ2-2, with unresolved D. Germline CDR1 reads MNHEY; CDR2 reads SMNVEV (reference sequence). The CDR3 has 14 residues. V lost 1 base to trimming and J lost 1 base, with 4 bases between them. CDR3 region: CASSLYRNTGELFF. As DNA, the CDR3 is TGTGCCAGCAGTTTATACAGGAACACCGGGGAGCTGTTTTTT.

This clone showed up just once. The chain joins TRBV28 to TRBJ2-7; 7 bases are shared with TRBD2. CDR1 is MDHEN and CDR2 is SYDVKM in the germline V gene. This CDR3 is built from 13 residues. The V gene end was trimmed by 8 bases and the J gene end by 4 bases; junction bases not matched to a gene: 8. CDR3 residues: CASRAGAAYEQYF. In DNA form, the CDR3 reads TGTGCCAGCCGGGCGGGAGCGGCATACGAGCAGTACTTC.

V is TRBV7-9 and J is TRBJ2-4, with D possibly TRBD1 on 5 matching bases. Germline V gene lookup returns CDR1 SEHNR and CDR2 FQNEAQ (reference sequence). The V end was cut by 1 base, the J end by 6 bases, with 13 bases between. This CDR3 is built from 15 residues. The CDR3: CASSLVLARGNIQYF. DNA for the CDR3: TGTGCCAGCAGCTTAGTATTGGCAAGGGGAAACATTCAGTACTTC.

This clone occurred a few times. V usage is TRBV11-1 and J usage is TRBJ2-5; TRBD1 agrees at 9 bases. There are 16 residues in the CDR3. V was clipped by 5 bases and J by 3 bases; unmatched bases: 10. CDR1 and CDR2 from the germline V gene are SGHAT and FQDESV (reference sequence). CDR3 DNA: TGTGCCAGCAGCCCGGACAGGGGATGGGGAAAAGAGACCCAGTACTTC. This translates into CASSPDRGWGKETQYF.

The gene calls are TRBV7-6 and TRBJ2-7; D may correspond to TRBD1 or TRBD2 (5 bases each). The CDR3 contains 15 residues. Trimming shortened V by 8 bases and J by 2 bases, and 19 bases separated the two germline ends. Germline V gives CDR1 SGHVS, CDR2 FNYEAQ. Here the CDR3 reads CASALGTTATYEQYF. The CDR3 coding sequence is TGTGCCAGCGCCCTGGGGACGACGGCGACCTACGAGCAGTACTTC.

This rearrangement joins TRBV28 to TRBJ2-7; D might be TRBD1 (6 bases). From germline, CDR1 is MDHEN and CDR2 SYDVKM. Trimming cost V 8 bases and J 7 bases, with 15 bases left between them. CDR3 length equals 12 residues. DNA for the CDR3: TGTGCCAGCGGCCGGACAGATAGGGAGCAGTACTTC. This sequence encodes CASGRTDREQYF.

V usage is TRBV2 and J usage is TRBJ2-7; TRBD2 is a possible D gene (7 bases). CDR3 length: 12 amino acids. V lost 7 bases, J lost 5 bases, and 12 bases lay in between. Germline V gene data show CDR1 as SNHLY and CDR2 as FYNNEI. CDR3 loop: CASTSGGHEQYF. CDR3 DNA: TGTGCCAGCACGTCGGGGGGCCACGAGCAGTACTTC.

The chain joins TRBV19 to TRBJ1-5; D remains ambiguous. The CDR3 consists of 15 residues. Germline assignment: CDR1 LNHDA and CDR2 SQIVND (reference sequence). V lost 1 base and J 0 bases, leaving 7 bases between the germline ends. DNA of the CDR3: TGTGCCAGTAGTATAGTGAGGTATAGCAATCAGCCCCAGCATTTT. Amino acid sequence: CASSIVRYSNQPQHF.

This rearrangement joins TRBV10-3 to TRBJ1-1, with D possibly being TRBD1 (5 bases). This CDR3 region has 17 residues. Per germline, CDR1 ENHRY and CDR2 SYGVKD. Between the trimmed V and J ends, which lost 6 bases and 1 base, there was a span of 21 bases. The CDR3 bases are TGTGCCATCAGGGACGGGACGATACCCGGGGCGAACACTGAAGCTTTCTTT. It is translated as CAIRDGTIPGANTEAFF.

This clone was counted between two and nine times. The chain has TRBV5-1 and TRBJ2-5; 10 bases are a match to TRBD2. V gave up 1 base and J gave up 5 bases; unmatched junction bases: 11. Germline V gene lookup returns CDR1 SGHRS and CDR2 YFSETQ. CDR3 length: 17 residues. The CDR3 sequence: CASSLWSSGRESETQYF. The CDR3 DNA follows: TGCGCCAGCAGCTTGTGGTCTAGCGGGAGAGAATCTGAGACCCAGTACTTC.

The gene calls are TRBV11-3 and TRBJ1-1; 8 bases line up with TRBD1. The ends lost 5 bases at V and 6 bases at J; junction bases unmatched: 11. Germline V gene sequence: CDR1 SGHNT, CDR2 YENEEA. The CDR3 extends over 15 amino acids. CDR3 nucleotide sequence: TGTGCCAGCAGCCCCAAAAGGACAGGGTGGTCTGAAGCTTTCTTT. It codes for CASSPKRTGWSEAFF.

The genes are TRBV9 and TRBJ2-5, with D perhaps TRBD1 or TRBD2 (5 bases each). This CDR3 is 14 amino acids long. Germline V gene data show CDR1 as SGDLS and CDR2 as YYNGEE. Between the trimmed V and J ends, which lost 0 bases and 1 base, there was a span of 7 bases. The CDR3 DNA follows: TGTGCCAGCAGCGTAGGGGGGATCCAAGAGACCCAGTACTTC. It encodes CASSVGGIQETQYF. Full variable domain (missing parts from reference TRBV9 and TRBJ2-5): DSGVTQTPKHLITATGQRVTLRCSPRSGDLSVYWYQQSLDQGLQFLIQYYNGEERAKGNILERFSAQQFPDLHSELNLSSLELGDSALYFCASSVGGIQETQYFGPGTRLLVL.

V usage is TRBV5-1 and J usage is TRBJ2-2, with D perhaps assigned TRBD1 or TRBD2 (6 bases each). Trimming took 5 bases from V and 6 from J, leaving 17 bases between them. The V gene's germline CDR1 is SGHRS and CDR2 YFSETQ. The CDR3 is 15 residues long. CDR3 loop: CASSYGGWIAGELFF. In DNA, the CDR3 is TGCGCCAGCAGTTACGGGGGCTGGATCGCCGGGGAGCTGTTTTTT.